This T cell receptor (beta chain) derives from a study of T cells in localized non-small cell lung cancer. Notes on the study in general: Uninvolved adjacent lung showed the highest T cell clonality, exceeding tumor. Median 57 top-100 tumor clones were shared with paired adjacent lung.

V dropped 7 bases and J dropped 7 bases, with 23 bases sitting between them. The CDR3 has 15 amino acids. The V gene's germline CDR1 is SGHRS and CDR2 YFSETQ. About this clone: The target antigen is unknown.

The data were produced by immunoSEQ multiplex PCR, yet TCRdb's version contains in-frame clones alone and is incomplete. The sample lists under 50,000 clones, under 90% seen once, with 15% to 20% in the top ten. The TCR originated in a man aged 40 to 70 with stage III lung adenocarcinoma. J is TRBJ2-5 and V is TRBV5-1, with unresolved D. The input for sequencing was peripheral blood mononuclear cells, taken before any cancer treatment. CDR3 in DNA: TGCGCCAGCGGGCACGGGTTTCCTTTATCCGGGACCCAGTACTTC. Protein product: CASGHGFPLSGTQYF.